This T cell receptor (beta chain) was observed in a study of technical replicates of blood from four donors (dated by TCRdb to about 2017). In the case of this clone: The antigen this receptor binds is unknown. The input lacks base qualities; no much larger clone sits a single base away.

Libraries were built with the immunoSEQ multiplex PCR assay. Imported from immuneACCESS, the table was reduced by TCRdb to in-frame sequences with V and J called. These copies leave out some clones; in studies compared against another copy, an unresolved V gene accounts for under half, and the cause of the remainder is not known. The sample has more than 65,000 clones on record, approximately 94% of them singletons. The top ten clones comprise about 0.36% of the sample. V is pared back by 1 base and J by 13 bases, with 11 bases lying between the germline termini. CDR1 and CDR2 were assigned from the germline V gene as SGDLS and YYNGEE. From cysteine to phenylalanine, the CDR3 is 11 amino acids long. The only DNA kept is the CDR3, 33 bases in frame from the first base.

The sequence joins TRBV9 to TRBJ1-2; a tentative D call is TRBD1 (6 bases match). The clonotype originates from a human donor in good health. What was sequenced was T cells isolated from PBMCs. The DNA sequence is given as TGTGCCAGCAGCGTATACAGGGCTGTCACCTTC. Its translation is CASSVYRAVTF.